These 29 T cell receptor beta chains were sequenced from one sample in a study of T cell responses to AZD1222 COVID-19 vaccine. TCRdb's table, derived via immunoSEQ multiplex PCR, lists solely in-frame clones and lacks some. The sample holds about 77,000 clones, 92% seen once. Sequenced here: peripheral blood, sampled 28 days after the second AZD1222 dose. All receptors derive from an adult who received the AZD1222 COVID-19 vaccine.

This clone is a singleton in its sample. The chain combines TRBV5-1 with TRBJ1-4; the match to TRBD1 covers 7 bases. Per germline, CDR1 SGHRS and CDR2 YFSETQ. This CDR3 comprises 15 residues. J gave up 3 bases and V 4 bases, and 6 bases lay outside the gene matches. This CDR3 reads CASSDPGQPNEKLFF. In DNA, the CDR3 is TGCGCCAGCAGCGATCCGGGACAGCCTAATGAAAAACTGTTTTTT.

The chain carries TRBV11-2 and TRBJ1-2, with a possible D match to TRBD1 (5 bases). This CDR3 has 14 amino acids. The germline V gene encodes CDR1 SGHAT and CDR2 FQNNGV. The V and J ends lost 2 bases and 4 bases respectively, with 11 bases between them. CDR3 DNA sequence: TGTGCCAGCAGCTTAAACAGGCAAGGCTATGGCTACACCTTC. Its protein product is CASSLNRQGYGYTF.

DNA of the CDR3: TGCGCCAGCAGCCAAGATCAGGTTAGCGGTGAAGAGACCCAGTACTTC. Translation gives CASSQDQVSGEETQYF. The chain links TRBV4-1 to TRBJ2-5; TRBD2 is a possible D gene (6 bases). Germline V lookup: CDR1 MGHRA, CDR2 YSYEKL. Trimming removed 0 bases from V and 3 bases from J, with 14 bases in between. The CDR3 has 16 residues.

This chain joins TRBV27 and TRBJ1-2; 7 bases match TRBD1. Germline V gene sequence: CDR1 MNHEY, CDR2 SMNVEV (reference sequence). The CDR3 is made up of 14 amino acids. Trimming cost V 3 bases and J 2 bases; bases outside gene matches: 3. CDR3 sequence: CASSFTTGNYGYTF. DNA for the CDR3: TGTGCCAGCAGTTTTACGACAGGGAACTATGGCTACACCTTC.

This clone has a count of ten or more. The chain joins TRBV2 to TRBJ1-1; possible D gene TRBD1, 6 bases. This CDR3 comprises 15 residues. Germline V CDR1 and CDR2: SNHLY, FYNNEI. V lost 6 bases and J lost 6, with 20 bases in between. The CDR3 protein is CASSRSRGSSAEAFF. CDR3 DNA sequence: TGTGCCAGCAGCCGCTCGAGGGGGTCATCCGCTGAAGCTTTCTTT.

This chain links TRBV15 with TRBJ2-7; 9 bases fit TRBD2. V dropped 5 bases and J dropped 3; count of bases not matched to a gene: 11. Germline CDR1 LNHNV, CDR2 YYDKDF (reference sequence). The CDR3 is made up of 16 amino acids. CDR3 protein: CATSSFSGSRFYEQYF. The CDR3 bases are TGTGCCACCAGCTCCTTTAGCGGGAGCAGGTTCTACGAGCAGTACTTC.

The V gene is TRBV9, the J gene TRBJ2-1, with D unresolved. The V end was cut by 3 bases, the J end by 3 bases, with 16 bases between. Germline CDR1 SGDLS, CDR2 YYNGEE. CDR3 length: 16 residues. CDR3 nucleotides: TGTGCCAGCAGCGCCCTGAACCTCTCCGGCTACAATGAGCAGTTCTTC. It encodes CASSALNLSGYNEQFF.

The chain recombines TRBV12-3 or TRBV12-4 with TRBJ1-6; no definite D call. This CDR3 contains 12 residues. V was trimmed by 3 bases and J by 8 bases, leaving 5 bases between them. CDR3 nucleotide sequence: TGTGCCAGCAGTTTTGATTATTCACCCCTCCACTTT. It codes for CASSFDYSPLHF.

The chain recombines TRBV29-1 with TRBJ2-1; 12 bases line up with TRBD2. The V and J ends lost 1 base and 6 bases, in that order; junction bases with no gene match: 7. Germline V gives CDR1 SQVTM, CDR2 ANQGSEA. The CDR3 loop spans 16 amino acids. The CDR3 sequence is CSVEARLAGGRNEQFF. CDR3 DNA: TGCAGCGTTGAAGCCCGGCTAGCGGGAGGGCGCAATGAGCAGTTCTTC.

V usage is TRBV4-3 and J usage is TRBJ1-2; D is ambiguous. The V and J ends lost 3 bases and 4 bases respectively, with 9 bases between them. This CDR3 comprises 13 residues. CDR1 is LGHNA and CDR2 is YSLEER in the germline V gene. The CDR3 DNA reads as TGCGCCAGCAGCCAGAAGGGCAGCTATGGCTACACCTTC. It yields the protein CASSQKGSYGYTF.

The chain is built from TRBV9 and TRBJ1-5; D call uncertain. This CDR3 has 13 residues. V was pared by 3 bases and J by 6 bases, with 10 bases between. Per the germline V gene, CDR1 is SGDLS and CDR2 is YYNGEE. The CDR3: CASSGPSGQPQHF. CDR3 DNA: TGTGCCAGCAGCGGACCCTCCGGTCAGCCCCAGCATTTT.

This clone turned up a few times. The chain couples TRBV4-3 to TRBJ1-5; D might be TRBD1 (5 bases). Germline lookup yields CDR1 LGHNA and CDR2 YSLEER. The CDR3 loop spans 15 amino acids. The ends were cut back, 0 bases at V and 4 bases at J, with 10 bases in the middle. The CDR3 loop reads CASSQDWQGNQPQHF. The CDR3 DNA is TGCGCCAGCAGCCAAGATTGGCAGGGTAATCAGCCCCAGCATTTT.

CDR3 DNA sequence: TGCAGCGTTGATCCGGGAGGGGTCGAGCAGTTCTTC. Its protein product is CSVDPGGVEQFF. The chain carries TRBV29-1 and TRBJ2-1, with 8 nucleotides matching TRBD2. Germline V gene sequence: CDR1 SQVTM, CDR2 ANQGSEA. Trimming cost V 3 bases and J 10 bases; bases outside gene matches: 5. This CDR3 spans 12 amino acids.

V usage is TRBV7-8 and J usage is TRBJ1-1, with no clear D. V shed 7 bases and J shed 1 base, with 10 bases lying between them. The CDR3 extends over 13 amino acids. Germline CDR1 is SGHVS and CDR2 is FQNEAQ. DNA of the CDR3: TGTGCCAGCACCGCTGGAGCGAACACTGAAGCTTTCTTT. Translation: CASTAGANTEAFF.

CDR3: CASRSAGRVNQPQHF. The CDR3 DNA reads TGTGCCAGCAGAAGCGCAGGGAGGGTCAATCAGCCCCAGCATTTT. The chain is built from TRBV28 and TRBJ1-5, with D perhaps TRBD1 (5 bases). Trimming took off 6 bases at V and 3 bases at J, with 15 bases between the two ends. From germline, CDR1 is MDHEN and CDR2 SYDVKM. The CDR3 is 15 residues long.

This chain connects TRBV13 to TRBJ1-1, with unresolved D. Trimming removed 6 bases from V and 4 bases from J, with 21 bases in between. From germline, CDR1 is PRHDT and CDR2 FYEKMQ (reference sequence). This CDR3 contains 16 residues. The CDR3 is CASSQDPGLSPTEAFF. For the CDR3, the DNA is TGTGCCAGCAGTCAAGACCCGGGCCTAAGCCCCACTGAAGCTTTCTTT.

The chain has TRBV19 and TRBJ2-3; 8 bases map to TRBD2. The V gene's germline CDR1 is LNHDA and CDR2 SQIVND (reference sequence). The CDR3 runs 16 residues. Trimming took 1 base from V and 1 from J; bases not matched to a gene: 4. In DNA form, the CDR3 reads TGTGCCAGTAGTATAGGGGGGACTAGAGGCACAGATACGCAGTATTTT. Protein: CASSIGGTRGTDTQYF.

The J gene is TRBJ2-7, the V gene TRBV11-3; D is possibly TRBD2 (5 bases). The CDR3 runs to 13 residues. In germline, CDR1 is SGHNT, CDR2 YENEEA. Trimming left V 1 base short and J 6 bases short, with 10 bases between. Here the CDR3 reads CASSLGPAGEQYF. CDR3 in DNA: TGTGCCAGCAGCTTAGGGCCGGCGGGCGAGCAGTACTTC.

The rearrangement uses TRBV7-9 and TRBJ2-7, with 7 nucleotides matching TRBD1. With 5 bases clipped from V and 6 bases from J, the junction kept 10 bases outside the gene matches. The CDR3 is made up of 14 amino acids. Germline-derived CDR1 and CDR2 are SEHNR and FQNEAQ (reference sequence). CDR3 amino acids: CASSTDRASSEQYF. CDR3 nucleotides: TGTGCCAGCAGCACCGACAGGGCCTCCAGCGAGCAGTACTTC. Using reference TRBV7-9 and TRBJ2-7 for the parts outside the CDR3, the full variable domain is DTGVSQNPRHKITKRGQNVTFRCDPISEHNRLYWYRQTLGQGPEFLTYFQNEAQLEKSRLLSDRFSAERPKGSFSTLEIQRTEQGDSAMYLCASSTDRASSEQYFGPGTRLTVT.

The chain links TRBV10-3 to TRBJ2-5; 10 positions match TRBD1. Germline trimming cut 6 bases from V and 5 bases from J; bases unmatched to any gene: 6. The CDR3 length is 14 residues. Germline V lookup: CDR1 ENHRY, CDR2 SYGVKD. The CDR3: CAIRRDRGQETQYF. The CDR3 nucleotides read TGTGCCATCAGGCGAGACAGGGGGCAGGAGACCCAGTACTTC.

The genes are TRBV19 and TRBJ1-2; TRBD1 matches 11 bases. CDR1 and CDR2 (germline): LNHDA, SQIVND (reference sequence). This CDR3 is 15 amino acids long. J was trimmed by 8 bases and V by 4 bases; bases with no gene match: 9. The CDR3 loop reads CASSTQGQGGYGYTF. The CDR3 region has the DNA TGTGCCAGTAGTACCCAGGGACAGGGGGGATACGGCTACACCTTC. The whole variable domain, remainder taken from reference TRBV19 and TRBJ1-2, is DGGITQSPKYLFRKEGQNVTLSCEQNLNHDAMYWYRQDPGQGLRLIYYSQIVNDFQKGDIAEGYSVSREKKESFPLTVTSAQKNPTAFYLCASSTQGQGGYGYTFGSGTRLTVV.

V gene TRBV13 combines with J gene TRBJ1-2; D is unresolved. V lost 7 bases and J lost 13, with 13 bases in between. The CDR3 has 10 amino acids. Germline CDR1 and CDR2: PRHDT and FYEKMQ (reference sequence). CDR3 nucleotides: TGTGCCAGCAACAAAGCGTCCCCCACCTTC. Translation gives CASNKASPTF.

The V call is TRBV4-3, the J call TRBJ2-2; D is unclear. V was cut by 0 bases and J by 5 bases, with 7 bases left in between. The germline V gene encodes CDR1 LGHNA and CDR2 YSLEER. This CDR3 is 14 amino acids long. The CDR3 loop reads CASSQDRATGELFF. The CDR3 DNA reads as TGCGCCAGCAGCCAAGATCGCGCTACCGGGGAGCTGTTTTTT.

J is TRBJ2-7 and V is TRBV5-4, with 11 bases matching TRBD1. Germline V gene data show CDR1 as SGHNT and CDR2 as YYREEE (reference sequence). V shed 2 bases, J shed 7 bases, and the junction held 8 bases outside the gene matches. The CDR3 runs 15 residues. This CDR3 reads CASSFGQGASREQYF. CDR3 DNA sequence: TGTGCCAGCAGCTTCGGACAGGGGGCGTCTCGGGAGCAGTACTTC.

In this sample, this clone turned up a few times. V usage is TRBV6-4 and J usage is TRBJ2-7; TRBD2 matches 10 bases. CDR3 length equals 14 residues. Germline V gives CDR1 MRHNA, CDR2 SNTAGT. J was trimmed by 5 bases and V by 4 bases; bases with no gene match: 5. CDR3 in DNA: TGTGCCAGCAGTGTCTCTAGCGGGAGCGACGAGCAGTACTTC. Protein product: CASSVSSGSDEQYF.

The chain uses TRBV9 and TRBJ1-3, with TRBD1 identical over 7 bases. The CDR3 spans 14 residues. The trim removed 4 bases at V and 4 bases at J, leaving 5 bases unmatched. Germline V gene data show CDR1 as SGDLS and CDR2 as YYNGEE. In DNA form, the CDR3 reads TGTGCCAGCAGCCTCAGGGGGGGAGGAAACACCATATATTTT. Translated: CASSLRGGGNTIYF.

The chain couples TRBV25-1 to TRBJ2-7; possible D gene TRBD1, 6 bases. Trimming took off 1 base at V and 6 bases at J, with 16 bases between the two ends. The CDR3 contains 15 residues. Germline V gene data show CDR1 as MGHDK and CDR2 as SYGVNS. DNA for the CDR3: TGTGCCAGCAGTGAATCAGGCAGGGGCGCCCCCGAGCAGTACTTC. As protein: CASSESGRGAPEQYF.

This chain links TRBV4-2 with TRBJ2-5, with 8 bases matching TRBD2. CDR1 and CDR2 from the germline V gene are LGHNA and YNFKEQ. This CDR3 spans 16 amino acids. The junction had 9 bases not matched to a gene; V was cut back by 1 base and J by 5 bases. The CDR3 DNA is TGTGCCAGCAGCCAAGGGCCGGCGGGGGGAGGGGAGACCCAGTACTTC. This translates into CASSQGPAGGGETQYF.

V and J are TRBV5-6 and TRBJ1-1; weak D call: TRBD1 (6 bases). CDR3 length equals 13 residues. Germline V lookup: CDR1 SGHDT, CDR2 YYEEEE. V shed 5 bases and J shed 4 bases, with 12 bases lying between them. The CDR3 DNA reads as TGTGCCAGCAGACGTCAGGGGAGCACTGAAGCTTTCTTT. The encoded protein is CASRRQGSTEAFF.